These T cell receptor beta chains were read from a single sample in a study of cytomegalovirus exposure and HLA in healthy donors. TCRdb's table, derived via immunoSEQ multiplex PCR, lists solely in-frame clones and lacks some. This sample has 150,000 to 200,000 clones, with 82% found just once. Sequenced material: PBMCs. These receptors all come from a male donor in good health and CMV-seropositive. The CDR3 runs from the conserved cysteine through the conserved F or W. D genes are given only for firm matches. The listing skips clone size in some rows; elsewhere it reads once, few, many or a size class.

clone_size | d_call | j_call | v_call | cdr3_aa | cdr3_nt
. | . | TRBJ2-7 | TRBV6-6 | CASRGLLGSYEQYF | TGTGCCAGCAGAGGACTCCTAGGGTCCTACGAGCAGTACTTC
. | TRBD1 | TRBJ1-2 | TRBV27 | CASSGQGVNYGYTF | TGTGCCAGCTCCGGACAGGGGGTTAACTATGGCTACACCTTC
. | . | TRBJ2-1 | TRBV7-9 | CASSLAGQKQFF | TGTGCCAGCAGCTTAGCGGGACAAAAGCAGTTCTTC
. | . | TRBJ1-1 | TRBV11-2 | CASSLAISEAFF | TGTGCCAGCAGCTTAGCCATTAGCGAAGCTTTCTTT
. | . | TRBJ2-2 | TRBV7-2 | CASSLVAGLTGELFF | TGTGCCAGCAGCTTAGTGGCAGGCCTAACCGGGGAGCTGTTTTTT
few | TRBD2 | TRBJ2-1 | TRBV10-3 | CAISESMAGAYNEQFF | TGTGCCATCAGTGAGTCGATGGCGGGGGCCTACAATGAGCAGTTCTTC
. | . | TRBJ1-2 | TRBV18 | CASSPGQLYGYTF | TGTGCCAGCTCACCAGGACAGTTATATGGCTACACCTTC
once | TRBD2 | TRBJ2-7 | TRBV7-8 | CASSLATGGPYEQYF | TGTGCCAGCAGCTTAGCCACGGGAGGGCCCTACGAGCAGTACTTC
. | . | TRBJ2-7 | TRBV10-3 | CAISGGRVEQYF | TGTGCCATCAGTGGAGGCAGGGTTGAGCAGTACTTC
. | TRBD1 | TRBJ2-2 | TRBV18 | CASSPRGQGRNTGELFF | TGTGCCAGCTCACCACGAGGACAGGGCCGAAACACCGGGGAGCTGTTTTTT
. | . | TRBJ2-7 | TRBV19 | CASSIGLTYEQYF | TGTGCCAGTAGTATAGGACTAACCTACGAGCAGTACTTC
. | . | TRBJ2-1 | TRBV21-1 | CASSKGTSGYYNEQFF | TGTGCCAGCAGCAAAGGGACTAGCGGGTATTACAATGAGCAGTTCTTC
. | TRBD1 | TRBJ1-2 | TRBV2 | CASRNRGLEGYTF | TGTGCCAGCAGGAACAGGGGGCTCGAGGGCTACACCTTC
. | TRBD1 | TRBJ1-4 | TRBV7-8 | CASRQGTDNEKLFF | TGTGCCAGCAGGCAGGGGACAGATAATGAAAAACTGTTTTTT
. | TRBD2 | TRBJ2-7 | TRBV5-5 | CASSLGTSGYEQYF | TGTGCCAGCAGCTTAGGGACTAGCGGCTACGAGCAGTACTTC
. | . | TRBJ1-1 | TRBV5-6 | CASSWGESKGAFF | TGTGCCAGCAGCTGGGGGGAGAGTAAAGGGGCTTTCTTT
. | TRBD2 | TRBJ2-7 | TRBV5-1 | CASSLAKSGTSYEQYF | TGCGCCAGCAGCTTGGCCAAAAGCGGGACCTCCTACGAGCAGTACTTC
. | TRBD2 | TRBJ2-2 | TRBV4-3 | CASSSKTSGRSNSRNTGELFF | TGCGCCAGCAGCTCCAAGACTAGCGGGAGATCGAACTCGAGGAACACCGGGGAGCTGTTTTTT
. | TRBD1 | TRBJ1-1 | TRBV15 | CATSRGQGMNTEAFF | TGTGCCACCAGCAGAGGACAGGGTATGAACACTGAAGCTTTCTTT
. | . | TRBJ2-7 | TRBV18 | CASSPTTGAYEQYF | TGTGCCAGCTCACCAACGACAGGCGCCTACGAGCAGTACTTC
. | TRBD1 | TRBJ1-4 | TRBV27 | CASSLQQGAREKLFF | TGTGCCAGCAGTTTACAACAGGGGGCGCGAGAAAAACTGTTTTTT
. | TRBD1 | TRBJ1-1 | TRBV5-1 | CASSLGGQANTEAFF | TGCGCCAGCAGCTTGGGGGGACAGGCTAACACTGAAGCTTTCTTT
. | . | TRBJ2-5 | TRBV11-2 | CASSLVREKTQYF | TGTGCCAGCAGCTTGGTCAGGGAAAAGACCCAGTACTTC
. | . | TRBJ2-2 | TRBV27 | CASTAGFTGELFF | TGTGCCAGCACCGCGGGGTTCACCGGGGAGCTGTTTTTT
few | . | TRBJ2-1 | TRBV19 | CASTPPPGTRDYNEQFF | TGTGCCAGTACTCCTCCCCCCGGGACTCGGGATTACAATGAGCAGTTCTTC
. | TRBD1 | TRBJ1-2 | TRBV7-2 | CASSLSTGGVYGYTF | TGTGCCAGCAGCTTGTCGACAGGGGGCGTCTATGGCTACACCTTC
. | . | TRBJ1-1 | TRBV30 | CAWNSGVPNTEAFF | TGTGCCTGGAACTCGGGGGTTCCCAACACTGAAGCTTTCTTT
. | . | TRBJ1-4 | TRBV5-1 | CASSLGGTNEKLFF | TGCGCCAGCAGCTTGGGCGGGACTAATGAAAAACTGTTTTTT
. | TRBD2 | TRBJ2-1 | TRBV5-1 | CASSSYGTKIRNEQFF | TGCGCCAGCAGCAGTTACGGGACTAAAATTCGAAATGAGCAGTTCTTC
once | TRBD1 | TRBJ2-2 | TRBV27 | CASSPGQAKILNTGELFF | TGTGCCAGCAGTCCTGGACAGGCTAAGATACTGAACACCGGGGAGCTGTTTTTT
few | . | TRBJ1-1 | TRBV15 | CATSSDTGRMNTEAFF | TGTGCCACCAGCAGCGACACAGGCCGCATGAACACTGAAGCTTTCTTT
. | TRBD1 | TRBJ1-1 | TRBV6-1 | CASSHQTGGNTEAFF | TGTGCCAGCAGCCACCAAACAGGGGGCAACACTGAAGCTTTCTTT
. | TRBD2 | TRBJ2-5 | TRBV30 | CAWSVGGGALETQYF | TGTGCCTGGAGTGTAGGCGGGGGGGCGCTTGAGACCCAGTACTTC
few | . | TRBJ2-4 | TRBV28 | CASLRDSQNSQYF | TGTGCCAGCCTCCGGGACTCCCAAAACAGTCAGTACTTC
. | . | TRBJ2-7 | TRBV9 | CASSVGDTYEQYF | TGTGCCAGCAGCGTAGGGGACACCTACGAGCAGTACTTC
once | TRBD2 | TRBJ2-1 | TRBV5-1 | CASSLPSPTSANNEQFF | TGCGCCAGCAGCCTGCCATCACCGACTAGCGCCAACAATGAGCAGTTCTTC
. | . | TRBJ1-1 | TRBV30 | CAWSVPPAEAFF | TGTGCCTGGAGCGTACCCCCGGCTGAAGCTTTCTTT
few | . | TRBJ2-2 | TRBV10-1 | CASRLGQHTGELFF | TGCGCCAGCAGACTCGGACAGCACACCGGGGAGCTGTTTTTT
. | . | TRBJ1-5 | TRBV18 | CASSPSGSGDQPQHF | TGTGCCAGCTCACCATCGGGGTCTGGGGATCAGCCCCAGCATTTT
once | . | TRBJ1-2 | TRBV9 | CASSSTFAAEGGYGYTF | TGTGCCAGCAGTTCCACCTTTGCCGCGGAAGGCGGCTATGGCTACACCTTC